These 5 T cell receptor beta chains were all obtained from the same sample, sequenced in a study of glioma-infiltrating T cells after dendritic cell vaccination. The assay was immunoSEQ multiplex PCR, and TCRdb's table has in-frame clones only and misses some. There are around 96,000 clones in the sample; 79% occur only once, and around 5.9% lies in the top ten. Specimen: blood, collected before dendritic cell vaccination. These receptors were taken from a human donor with glioblastoma.

The chain couples TRBV5-4 to TRBJ2-5; TRBD2 matches at 8 bases. CDR3 length: 15 amino acids. Germline CDR1 is SGHNT and CDR2 is YYREEE (reference sequence). V lost 1 base to trimming and J lost 7 bases; unmatched junction nucleotides: 9. CDR3 coding DNA: TGTGCCAGCAGCTTGCCCGAGACGGGGGGGCGGACCCAGTACTTC. Its protein is CASSLPETGGRTQYF.

The chain employs TRBV21-1 and TRBJ2-1; TRBD2 is taken as the D call from the table, unchecked against the DNA. TRBV21-1 is given as a pseudogene. The CDR3 contains 15 residues. As DNA, the CDR3 is TGTGCCAGCAGCAAATCGGGACTCCTCGGGAATGAGCAGTTCTTC. Translating gives CASSKSGLLGNEQFF.

The CDR3 DNA sequence: TGTGCCAGCGACGCCGGGGGGGCGGGCACAGATACGCAGTATTTT. Protein sequence: CASDAGGAGTDTQYF. The chain uses TRBV7-2 and TRBJ2-3, with 8 nucleotides matching TRBD2. Per the germline V gene, CDR1 is SGHTA and CDR2 is FQGNSA. There are 15 residues in the CDR3. The V gene end was trimmed by 8 bases and the J gene end by 1 base; junction bases not matched to a gene: 8.

This clone showed up just a few times. The chain couples TRBV2 to TRBJ2-1; 7 bases map to TRBD1. The V gene end was trimmed by 5 bases and the J gene end by 9 bases; junction bases not matched to a gene: 4. There are 12 residues in the CDR3. CDR1 and CDR2 (germline): SNHLY, FYNNEI. The CDR3 coding sequence is TGTGCCAGCAGTTTTCAGGGGGTTGAGCAGTTCTTC. Translated: CASSFQGVEQFF.

This clone showed up just a few times. V and J are TRBV28 and TRBJ2-1; TRBD2 aligns across 11 bases. J was trimmed by 6 bases and V by 7 bases; bases with no gene match: 5. There are 14 residues in the CDR3. The germline gives CDR1 MDHEN, CDR2 SYDVKM. CDR3 bases: TGTGCCAGCATACTAGCGGGAGTTCCCAATGAGCAGTTCTTC. Protein sequence: CASILAGVPNEQFF.